One T cell receptor (beta chain) is described in this entry. Its antigen is unknown. Qualities for individual bases were not recorded, and no much larger clone is one base off. From the cysteine through the phenylalanine, the CDR3 covers 18 amino acids. The entry retains the CDR3 DNA only, 54 bases that are in frame from base 1. CDR1 and CDR2 are read off the germline V gene as SGHRS and YFSETQ. V is cut by 0 bases and J by 1 base, and the space between the germline ends is 20 bases. These data originate in a study of T cell responses to AZD1222 COVID-19 vaccine (dated by TCRdb to about 2021). With respect to the entire study: Because spike-specific TCR depth and breadth did not differ between the two schedules, AZD1222 recipients who got a second dose at roughly 4 weeks were pooled with those who got a second dose at roughly 12 weeks. TCR sequencing was performed for roughly 240 trial participants, of whom about 210 were given two doses of AZD1222 and approximately 25 were given two doses of MenACWY control vaccine. Trial participants were enrolled by age into subgroups of 18-55, 56-69 and 70-plus years, and around 150, 29 and 61 TCR-sequenced participants, respectively, were included in these subgroups.

The CDR3 regions of human TCRbeta chains were analyzed by immunosequencing. Per the source publication's procedure: TCRs in the repertoires were compared against a reference library of SARS-CoV-2-specific TCRs that had been generated with the MIRA antigen-specificity platform. Breadth meant the fraction of unique TCRs that were SARS-CoV-2-associated, whereas depth meant the fraction of total T cells that were SARS-CoV-2-associated. Each spike-specific TCR was assigned to its reactive spike region and to a CD4 or CD8 class using the MIRA data. Log10-transformed breadth and depth values were compared by one-way ANOVA with Sidak's multiple comparisons tests. The table comes from immuneACCESS by way of TCRdb, which keeps in-frame sequences with V and J called. Part of the clones is missing from these tables; in studies checked, under half for an unresolved V gene and the rest for unknown reasons. Clone size and V and J calls were adopted from that table, with D and trimming inferred from the DNA. This sample is represented by 150,000 to 200,000 clones; less than 95% of them were singletons. The top ten clones comprise approximately 3% of the sample.

The sample's time point label, in plain terms: baseline before first vaccination. The vaccinee samples were drawn from two UK trials, COV001 and COV002, one of which was a single-blind randomized controlled phase 2/3 trial testing AZD1222 (ChAdOx1 nCoV-19) in healthy adults. Trial participant PBMC samples were collected at day 0 and day 28 after the second dose for TCRbeta chain sequencing. Paper-wide results and their limitations: After two AZD1222 doses, spike-specific TCR breadth and depth were significantly higher than at day 0 and than in MenACWY recipients. Because no day 14 peak-response samples were available, repertoires were characterized only after the peak T cell response. Participants were mostly white British and included more females than males, and it was suggested by the authors that clonal diversity may have been underestimated. Conclusions about previously exposed vaccinees were limited because only a handful of AZD1222 recipients were SARS-CoV-2 seropositive at baseline. Epitopes outside the regions mutated in the B.1.351 and B.1.1.7 variants were reportedly recognized by nearly half of the unique spike-specific TCRs. In the small 56-69-year group, the increase in depth fell short of significance, most likely because of low power. CD4 TCRs associated with the vaccine covered the entire spike protein, and the dominant responses were in regions 160-218 and 743-854.

Recombination joined TRBV5-1 with TRBJ2-7; the D gene may be TRBD1 or TRBD2, since each aligns over 5 bases. The TCR originated in an adult in good health. The sequences come from peripheral blood, collected on day 0 of AZD1222 vaccination. The DNA sequence reads TGCGCCAGCAGCTTGGGGGCCTGGATGGGGACCTATTCCTACGAGCAGTACTTC. Its amino acids are CASSLGAWMGTYSYEQYF.